These T cell receptor beta chains were read from a single sample in a study of T cell repertoires in cytomegalovirus infection. TCRdb reprocessed the reads with MiXCR, giving one entry per CDR3 protein. The profile covers a few hundred thousand distinct CDR3 sequences, with 15% to 20% appearing a single time and 9.5% to 15% taken by the ten largest. Source material: PBMCs. These receptors originate from a human donor in good health (CMV status not recorded). Some clones in this sample may be carry-over from other donors' samples. Both conserved end residues are part of each CDR3. Fields, in order: V gene, J gene, clone size, D gene, CDR3 DNA, CDR3 protein. A D gene is named only where the DNA matches it firmly. A row's size may be missing; if present it is once, few, many or a size class.

v_call: TRBV5-1
j_call: TRBJ1-4
clone_size: few
d_call: NA
cdr3_nt: TGCGCCAGCAGCTTATCGCCCTCCGGGGTAAATGAAAAACTGTTTTTT
cdr3_aa: CASSLSPSGVNEKLFF

v_call: TRBV27
j_call: TRBJ2-5
clone_size: NA
d_call: TRBD2
cdr3_nt: TGTGCCAGCTTTTCTAGCGGGGGGAGTTTTCGGTACTTC
cdr3_aa: CASFSSGGSFRYF

v_call: TRBV4-1
j_call: TRBJ1-6
clone_size: few
d_call: TRBD1
cdr3_nt: TGCGCCAGCAGCCAAGATGTGTCAGGGGGCCTAGCCTATAATTCACCCCTCCACTTT
cdr3_aa: CASSQDVSGGLAYNSPLHF

v_call: TRBV11-2
j_call: TRBJ1-1
clone_size: many
d_call: TRBD1
cdr3_nt: TGTGCCAGCAGCTTAGCCCCGGGACAGGATTTTATGAACACTGAAGCTTTCTTT
cdr3_aa: CASSLAPGQDFMNTEAFF

v_call: TRBV7-9
j_call: TRBJ2-2
clone_size: many
d_call: TRBD1
cdr3_nt: TGTGCCAGTTCAACAGGGGCCCGAACCGGGGAGCTGTTTTTT
cdr3_aa: CASSTGARTGELFF

v_call: TRBV20-1
j_call: TRBJ2-1
clone_size: few
d_call: TRBD1
cdr3_nt: TGCAGTGCTCACGGACAGGCGGTTTCCCGGCGCGGTTTTAGTGAGCAGTTCTTC
cdr3_aa: CSAHGQAVSRRGFSEQFF

v_call: TRBV28
j_call: TRBJ1-2
clone_size: NA
d_call: TRBD1
cdr3_nt: TGTGCCAGCAGCTATATACCGGGACAGCCACTTTCCTATGGCTACACCTTC
cdr3_aa: CASSYIPGQPLSYGYTF

v_call: TRBV20-1
j_call: TRBJ2-7
clone_size: NA
d_call: TRBD2
cdr3_nt: TGCAGTGCTAGCCCCGGGACTAGCGGGGGGCCGAGCTCCTACGAGCAGTACTTC
cdr3_aa: CSASPGTSGGPSSYEQYF

v_call: TRBV25-1
j_call: TRBJ1-6
clone_size: many
d_call: NA
cdr3_nt: TGTGCCAGCAGTGAACCTGCCCGAGGGACTGGTCGAAGGATTAATTCACCCCTCCACTTT
cdr3_aa: CASSEPARGTGRRINSPLHF

v_call: TRBV7-2
j_call: TRBJ2-3
clone_size: many
d_call: NA
cdr3_nt: TGTGCCAGCAGCTTAAGGAGGGGGGGGAGCACAGATACGCAGTATTTT
cdr3_aa: CASSLRRGGSTDTQYF

v_call: TRBV10-2
j_call: TRBJ1-1
clone_size: NA
d_call: NA
cdr3_nt: TGCGCCAGCAGTGCCGGGGGCTTCGTCCTTGGCACTGAAGCTTTCTTT
cdr3_aa: CASSAGGFVLGTEAFF

v_call: TRBV7-3
j_call: TRBJ2-1
clone_size: NA
d_call: TRBD2
cdr3_nt: TGTGCCAGCAGCTTAAGCGGGGGGGGGGGGAATGAGCAGTTCTTC
cdr3_aa: CASSLSGGGGNEQFF

v_call: TRBV4-1
j_call: TRBJ1-2
clone_size: NA
d_call: NA
cdr3_nt: TGCGCCAGCAGCCCATCGGGCCTTAACTATGGCTACACCTTC
cdr3_aa: CASSPSGLNYGYTF

v_call: TRBV7-6
j_call: TRBJ1-5
clone_size: many
d_call: TRBD1
cdr3_nt: TGTGCCAGCAGCCCGACAGGGAAGGATCAGCCCCAGCATTTT
cdr3_aa: CASSPTGKDQPQHF

v_call: TRBV4-1
j_call: TRBJ1-2
clone_size: few
d_call: TRBD1
cdr3_nt: TGCGCCAGCAGCCAAGAAGACAGGGCGGGTGGCTACACCTTC
cdr3_aa: CASSQEDRAGGYTF

v_call: TRBV6-2/TRBV6-3
j_call: TRBJ1-5
clone_size: NA
d_call: NA
cdr3_nt: TGTGCCAGCAGTCATCCCGACGGTCTCCAGCATTTT
cdr3_aa: CASSHPDGLQHF

v_call: TRBV7-8
j_call: TRBJ1-4
clone_size: few
d_call: NA
cdr3_nt: TGTGCCAGCAGCCCTGTCGAGGGGAGGAATGAAAAACTGTTTTTT
cdr3_aa: CASSPVEGRNEKLFF

v_call: TRBV27
j_call: TRBJ1-1
clone_size: many
d_call: NA
cdr3_nt: TGTGCCAGCAGGATCGTCAGGGGCACTGAAGCTTTCTTT
cdr3_aa: CASRIVRGTEAFF

v_call: TRBV11-2
j_call: TRBJ2-1
clone_size: NA
d_call: NA
cdr3_nt: TGTGCCAGCAAACAGGGAAGGGGCAAAGCCTACAATGAGCAGTTCTTC
cdr3_aa: CASKQGRGKAYNEQFF

v_call: TRBV20-1
j_call: TRBJ1-2
clone_size: NA
d_call: TRBD1
cdr3_nt: TGCAGTGCTAGAACCAATACAGGGGACTCTGGCTACACCTTC
cdr3_aa: CSARTNTGDSGYTF

v_call: TRBV7-9
j_call: TRBJ2-5
clone_size: once
d_call: NA
cdr3_nt: TGTGCCAGCAGCTTAGCCACCTGGTACCAAGAGACCCAGTACTTC
cdr3_aa: CASSLATWYQETQYF

v_call: TRBV28
j_call: TRBJ2-5
clone_size: many
d_call: TRBD2
cdr3_nt: TGTGCCAGCAGTTTTAGCGGGGGGGCGATGGGAGAGACCCAGTACTTC
cdr3_aa: CASSFSGGAMGETQYF

v_call: TRBV6-2/TRBV6-3
j_call: TRBJ1-5
clone_size: once
d_call: TRBD1
cdr3_nt: TGTGCCAGCAGTTATTGGGACAGGCTCTATCAGCCCCAGCATTTT
cdr3_aa: CASSYWDRLYQPQHF

v_call: TRBV6-1
j_call: TRBJ2-7
clone_size: few
d_call: NA
cdr3_nt: TGTGCCAGCAGTGAACGTAGTAGCGTGAGCTCCTACGAGCAGTACTTC
cdr3_aa: CASSERSSVSSYEQYF